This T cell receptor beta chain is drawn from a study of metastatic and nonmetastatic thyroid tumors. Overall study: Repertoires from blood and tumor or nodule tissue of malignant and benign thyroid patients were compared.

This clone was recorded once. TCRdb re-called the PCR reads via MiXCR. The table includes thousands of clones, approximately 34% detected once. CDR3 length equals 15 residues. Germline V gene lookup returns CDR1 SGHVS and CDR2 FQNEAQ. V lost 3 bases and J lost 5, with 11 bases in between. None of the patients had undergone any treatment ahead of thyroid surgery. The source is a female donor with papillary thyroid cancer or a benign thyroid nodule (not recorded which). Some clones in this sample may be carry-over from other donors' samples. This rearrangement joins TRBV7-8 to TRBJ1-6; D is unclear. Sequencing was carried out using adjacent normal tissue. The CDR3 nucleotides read TGTGCCAGCAGCTTTGCCTTGGGGAATAATTCACCCCTCCACTTT. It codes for CASSFALGNNSPLHF. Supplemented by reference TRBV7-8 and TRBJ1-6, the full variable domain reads GAGVSQSPRYKVAKRGQDVALRCDPISGHVSLFWYQQALGQGPEFLTYFQNEAQLDKSGLPSDRFFAERPEGSVSTLKIQRTQQEDSAVYLCASSFALGNNSPLHFGNGTRLTVT.